The following is a T cell receptor (beta chain) sequence with its context. This entry comes from a study of T cell responses to AZD1222 COVID-19 vaccine. Assay: immunoSEQ multiplex PCR; the TCRdb copy retains only in-frame clones and omits some. This table has about 100,000 clones, 80% to 90% appearing once. This TCR was recovered from an adult in good health. The sample was peripheral blood, taken on day 0 of AZD1222 vaccination.

CDR3 nucleotide sequence: TGTGCCAGTAATCCGGACAGGGTGATTAATTCACCCCTCCACTTT. Protein: CASNPDRVINSPLHF. V is TRBV19 and J is TRBJ1-6, with 8 bases lining up with TRBD1. Unmatched junction bases numbered 8, after V lost 7 bases and J lost 6 bases. This CDR3 has 15 amino acids. Per germline, CDR1 LNHDA and CDR2 SQIVND (reference sequence).